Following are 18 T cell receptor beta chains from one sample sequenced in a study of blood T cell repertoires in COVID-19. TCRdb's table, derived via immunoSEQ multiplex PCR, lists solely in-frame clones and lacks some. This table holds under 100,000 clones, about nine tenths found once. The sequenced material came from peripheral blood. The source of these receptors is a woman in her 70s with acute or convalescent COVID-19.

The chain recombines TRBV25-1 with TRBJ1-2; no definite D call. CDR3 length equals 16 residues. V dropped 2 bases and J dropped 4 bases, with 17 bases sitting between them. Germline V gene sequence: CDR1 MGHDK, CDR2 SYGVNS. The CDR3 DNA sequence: TGTGCCAGCAGTGAACAGACGGGAGGGCTTGGCTATGGCTACACCTTC. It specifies CASSEQTGGLGYGYTF.

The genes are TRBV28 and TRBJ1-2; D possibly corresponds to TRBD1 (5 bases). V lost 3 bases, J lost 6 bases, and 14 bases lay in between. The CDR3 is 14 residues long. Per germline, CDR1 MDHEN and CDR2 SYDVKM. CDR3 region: CASSLGGQGHGYTF. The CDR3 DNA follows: TGTGCCAGCAGTTTGGGAGGGCAGGGTCATGGCTACACCTTC.

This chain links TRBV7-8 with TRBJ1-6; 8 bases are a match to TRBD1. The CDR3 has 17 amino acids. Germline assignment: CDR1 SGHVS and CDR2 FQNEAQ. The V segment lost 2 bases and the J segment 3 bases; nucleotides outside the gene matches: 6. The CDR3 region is CASSLKAGGLYNSPLHF. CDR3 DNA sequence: TGTGCCAGCAGCTTAAAAGCAGGGGGCCTCTATAATTCACCCCTCCACTTT.

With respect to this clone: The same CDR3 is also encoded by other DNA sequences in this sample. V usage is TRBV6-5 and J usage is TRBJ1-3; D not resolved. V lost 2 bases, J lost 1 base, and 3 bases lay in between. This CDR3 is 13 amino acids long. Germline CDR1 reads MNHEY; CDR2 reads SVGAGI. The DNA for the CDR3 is TGTGCCAGCAGTTACCTTTCTGGAAACACCATATATTTT. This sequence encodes CASSYLSGNTIYF.

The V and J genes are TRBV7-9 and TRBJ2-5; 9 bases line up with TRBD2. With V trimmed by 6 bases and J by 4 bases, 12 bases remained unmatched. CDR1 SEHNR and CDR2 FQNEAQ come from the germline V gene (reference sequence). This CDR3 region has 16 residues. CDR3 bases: TGTGCCAGCAGACCGTCGGGGCGGGGGGGCACAGAGACCCAGTACTTC. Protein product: CASRPSGRGGTETQYF.

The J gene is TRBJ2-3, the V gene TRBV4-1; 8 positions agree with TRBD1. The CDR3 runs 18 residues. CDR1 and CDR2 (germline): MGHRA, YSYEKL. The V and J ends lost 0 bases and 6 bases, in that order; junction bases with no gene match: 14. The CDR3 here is CASSQDPGRGTGGDTQYF. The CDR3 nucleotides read TGCGCCAGCAGCCAAGACCCCGGCCGTGGGACAGGCGGGGATACGCAGTATTTT.

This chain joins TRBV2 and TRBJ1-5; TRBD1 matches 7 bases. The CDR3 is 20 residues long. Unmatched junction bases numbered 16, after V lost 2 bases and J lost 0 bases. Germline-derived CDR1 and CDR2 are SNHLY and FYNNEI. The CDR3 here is CASSEIEWGTENPSNQPQHF. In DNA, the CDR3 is TGTGCCAGCAGTGAAATCGAATGGGGGACAGAGAACCCTAGCAATCAGCCCCAGCATTTT.

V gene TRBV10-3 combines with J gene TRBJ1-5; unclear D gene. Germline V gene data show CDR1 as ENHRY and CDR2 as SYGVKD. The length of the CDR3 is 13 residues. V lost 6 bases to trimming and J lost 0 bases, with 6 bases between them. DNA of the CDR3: TGTGCCATCAGCGTATATAGCAATCAGCCCCAGCATTTT. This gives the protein CAISVYSNQPQHF.

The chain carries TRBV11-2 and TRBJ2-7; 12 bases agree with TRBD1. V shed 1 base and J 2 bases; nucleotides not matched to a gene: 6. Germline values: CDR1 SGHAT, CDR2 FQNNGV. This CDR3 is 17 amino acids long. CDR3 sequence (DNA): TGTGCCAGCAGCTTAGGGGGGACAGGGGGCGTACCCTACGAGCAGTACTTC. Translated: CASSLGGTGGVPYEQYF.

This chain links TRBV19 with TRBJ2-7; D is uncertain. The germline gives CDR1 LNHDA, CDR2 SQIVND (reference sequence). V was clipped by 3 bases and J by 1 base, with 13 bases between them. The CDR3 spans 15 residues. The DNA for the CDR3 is TGTGCCAGTAGTATTGTTTTCGCGGAATCCTACGAGCAGTACTTC. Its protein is CASSIVFAESYEQYF.

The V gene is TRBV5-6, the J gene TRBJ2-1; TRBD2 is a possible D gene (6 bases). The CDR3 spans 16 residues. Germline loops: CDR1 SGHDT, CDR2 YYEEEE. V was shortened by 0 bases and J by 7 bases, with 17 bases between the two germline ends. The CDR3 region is CASSLVGGAAWNEQFF. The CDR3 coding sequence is TGTGCCAGCAGCTTGGTGGGCGGGGCCGCTTGGAATGAGCAGTTCTTC.

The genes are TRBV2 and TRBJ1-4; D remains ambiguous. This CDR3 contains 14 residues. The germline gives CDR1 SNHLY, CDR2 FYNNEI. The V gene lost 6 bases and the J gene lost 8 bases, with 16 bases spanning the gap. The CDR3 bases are TGTGCCAGCAGCCAGACACAATTGACCGAAAAACTGTTTTTT. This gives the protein CASSQTQLTEKLFF. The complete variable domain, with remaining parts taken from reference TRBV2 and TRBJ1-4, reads EPEVTQTPSHQVTQMGQEVILRCVPISNHLYFYWYRQILGQKVEFLVSFYNNEISEKSEIFDDQFSVERPDGSNFTLKIRSTKLEDSAMYFCASSQTQLTEKLFFGSGTQLSVL.

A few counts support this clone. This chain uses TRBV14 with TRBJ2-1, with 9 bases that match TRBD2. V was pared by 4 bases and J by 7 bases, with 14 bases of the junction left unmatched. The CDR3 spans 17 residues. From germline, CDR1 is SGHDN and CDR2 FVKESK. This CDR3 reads CASSREVVASGTNEQFF. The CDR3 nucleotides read TGTGCCAGCAGCCGGGAAGTAGTGGCTAGCGGGACGAATGAGCAGTTCTTC.

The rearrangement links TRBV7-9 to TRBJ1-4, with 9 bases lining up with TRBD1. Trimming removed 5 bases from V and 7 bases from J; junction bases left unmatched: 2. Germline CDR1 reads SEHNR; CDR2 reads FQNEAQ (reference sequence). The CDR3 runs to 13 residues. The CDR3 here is CASSQQGAEKLFF. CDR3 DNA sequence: TGTGCCAGCAGCCAACAGGGGGCTGAAAAACTGTTTTTT.

CDR3 DNA: TGTGCCAGCAGCGTAGGGACTGCTCTCAATGAGCAGTTCTTC. This encodes CASSVGTALNEQFF. V gene TRBV11-2 combines with J gene TRBJ2-1; D perhaps matches TRBD2 (6 bases). Trimming took 5 bases from V and 6 from J, leaving 14 bases between them. The CDR3 runs to 14 residues. Germline assignment: CDR1 SGHAT and CDR2 FQNNGV.

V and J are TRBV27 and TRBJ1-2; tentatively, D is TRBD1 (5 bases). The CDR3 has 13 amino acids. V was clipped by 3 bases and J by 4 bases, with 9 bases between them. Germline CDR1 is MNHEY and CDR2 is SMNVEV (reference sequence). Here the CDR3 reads CASSLAGIYGYTF. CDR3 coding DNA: TGTGCCAGCAGTTTGGCAGGGATCTATGGCTACACCTTC.

CDR3 loop: CASGLEGVSYNEQFF. Written as DNA, the CDR3 is TGCGCCAGCGGACTAGAAGGGGTTTCCTACAATGAGCAGTTCTTC. The gene calls are TRBV5-1 and TRBJ2-1, with 7 positions matching TRBD2. Germline V CDR1 and CDR2: SGHRS, YFSETQ. This CDR3 comprises 15 residues. After removal of 7 bases from V and 1 base from J, the junction contained 8 bases not matched to a gene. Filled out from reference TRBV5-1 and TRBJ2-1, the complete variable domain reads KAGVTQTPRYLIKTRGQQVTLSCSPISGHRSVSWYQQTPGQGLQFLFEYFSETQRNKGNFPGRFSGRQFSNSRSEMNVSTLELGDSALYLCASGLEGVSYNEQFFGPGTRLTVL.

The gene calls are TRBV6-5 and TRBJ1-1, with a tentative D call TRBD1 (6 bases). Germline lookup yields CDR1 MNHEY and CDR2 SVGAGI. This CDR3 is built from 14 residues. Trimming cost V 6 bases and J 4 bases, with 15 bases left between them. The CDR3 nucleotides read TGTGCCAGCAGCCATGGACAGTTCGTCACTGAAGCTTTCTTT. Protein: CASSHGQFVTEAFF.